Included here is one T cell receptor (beta chain) sequence, with context. Its antigen is unknown. Base qualities are not recorded, but no much larger clone differs from it by a single base. Other DNA sequences within the sample encode an identical CDR3. These data originate in a study of cytomegalovirus exposure and HLA in healthy donors (dated 2017 in TCRdb). With respect to the entire study: A later analysis indicated that the 120 or so validation repertoires were generated on the platform also employed for the approximately 700 repertoires of the first cohort. The study aimed to test whether cataloging public T cell receptors could reveal signatures of past pathogen exposure. A separate validation cohort of approximately 120 different subjects was used in addition to the roughly 670-subject first cohort. To predict cytomegalovirus infection status, the study brought together high-throughput TCR immunosequencing, statistical association of individual TCRs with disease status, and machine learning. The study at large found these results: All 120 or so repertoires were used to score co-occurrence in the validation cohort in a later analysis, because that analysis had no HLA typing for the cohort. A later analysis found that TCRs clustered in the first cohort also tended to co-occur in the roughly 120 validation repertoires, with about 94% of cluster scores above 0. Across donors, most TCR sequences were observed very rarely, whereas some public TCRs were present in many individuals. The study gave a list of 150 to 200 TCR beta chains associated with cytomegalovirus. The authors suggested that the approach could potentially be generalized to other disease states and immunological phenotypes. Cytomegalovirus status was reported to be diagnosed by the classifier with high specificity and sensitivity in both the original and validation cohorts. A few of the identified cytomegalovirus-associated TCR beta chains were confirmed in vitro to be specific for cytomegalovirus antigens.

The method was the immunoSEQ multiplex PCR assay. Regarding the original processing steps: A statistical classification framework was developed to diagnose cytomegalovirus status using the catalog of TCR beta chain sequences. This is the immuneACCESS table as TCRdb keeps it, with only in-frame sequences that have V and J called. A part of the clones is gone; compared with another copy, unresolved V genes explain less than half, and the rest is unexplained. V and J calls and clone size come straight from that table; D and trimming were deduced from the DNA. Here the sample has 300,000 to 450,000 clones; more than 80% occur a single time. Roughly 0.8% of the sample rests with the top ten. The donors belonged to the validation cohort of under 150 subjects, which was separate from the approximately 700-subject first cohort. V and J lose 3 bases and 0 bases, and a span of 6 bases separates them. The germline V gene gives CDR1 as SNHLY and CDR2 as FYNNEI. Taken from cysteine to phenylalanine, the CDR3 has 15 residues. Only CDR3 DNA is held: 45 bases, read in frame from base 1.

Here the chain combines TRBV2 and TRBJ1-6; the D gene assignment is ambiguous. The clonotype comes from a woman between 18 and 29 years old in good health and CMV-seronegative. The material sequenced was PBMCs. The CDR3 region: CASSDRSSYNSPLHF. The DNA sequence follows: TGTGCCAGCAGTGATAGGAGCTCCTATAATTCACCCCTCCACTTT. With the rest looked up from the reference TRBV2 and TRBJ1-6 genes rather than sequenced, the full variable domain is EPEVTQTPSHQVTQMGQEVILRCVPISNHLYFYWYRQILGQKVEFLVSFYNNEISEKSEIFDDQFSVERPDGSNFTLKIRSTKLEDSAMYFCASSDRSSYNSPLHFGNGTRLTVT.